This TCR beta chain stems from a study of T cell responses to AZD1222 COVID-19 vaccine. CDR1 is SGHTA, CDR2 FQGNSA, per germline. Deletions cut 5 bases from V and 5 bases from J, with 19 bases between. The CDR3 has 15 amino acids. Points on this clone: The target antigen is unknown.

Overall study findings and caveats: Repertoire sampling happened only post peak T cell response. Spike-wide coverage was observed for vaccine-associated CD4 TCRs, with dominant responses at 160-218 and 743-854. In a largely white British group with more females than males, clonal diversity was possibly underestimated. Unmutated variant regions are reportedly targeted by nearly half of spike-specific TCRs.

Assay used: immunoSEQ multiplex PCR; TCRdb lists only in-frame clones, some missing. The sample shows some 99,000 clones, roughly 88% of them seen only once. This sample comprised peripheral blood, obtained on day 0 of MenACWY control vaccination. V usage is TRBV7-2 and J usage is TRBJ2-7; no definite D call. The clonotype comes from an adult in good health. The CDR3 here is CASSPNMALRNEQYF. Written as DNA, the CDR3 is TGTGCCAGCAGCCCAAATATGGCCTTACGTAACGAGCAGTACTTC.